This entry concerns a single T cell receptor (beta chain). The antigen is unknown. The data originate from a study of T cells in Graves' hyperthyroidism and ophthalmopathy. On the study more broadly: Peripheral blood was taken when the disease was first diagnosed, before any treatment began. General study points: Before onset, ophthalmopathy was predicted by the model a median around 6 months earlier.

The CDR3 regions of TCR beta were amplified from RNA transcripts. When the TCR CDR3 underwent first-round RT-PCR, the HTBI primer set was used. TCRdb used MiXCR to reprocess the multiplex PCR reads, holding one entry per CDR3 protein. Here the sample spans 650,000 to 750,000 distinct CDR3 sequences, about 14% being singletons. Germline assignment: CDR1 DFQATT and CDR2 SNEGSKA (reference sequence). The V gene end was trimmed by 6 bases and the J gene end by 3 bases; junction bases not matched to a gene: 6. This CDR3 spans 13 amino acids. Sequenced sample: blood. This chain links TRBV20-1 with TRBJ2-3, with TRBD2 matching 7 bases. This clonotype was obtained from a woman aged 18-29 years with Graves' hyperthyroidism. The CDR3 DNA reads TGCAGTGCGTCAGCTAGCGGTACAGATACGCAGTATTTT. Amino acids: CSASASGTDTQYF.